This T cell receptor (beta chain) derives from a study of blood T cell repertoires in COVID-19. The V end lost 5 bases, the J end lost 4 bases, and 7 bases lay between the germline ends. The CDR3 extends over 12 amino acids. Germline CDR1 SEHNR, CDR2 FQNEAQ (reference sequence). Methods used by the authors: Amplification from reference gene primers served as the basis for estimated nucleated cell counts. Only in-frame clones appear in the TCRdb table, and some are missing; sequencing was by immunoSEQ multiplex PCR. D and trimming were read from the DNA, whereas the V and J calls and clone size are those reported in that table. There are hundreds of thousands of clones in the sample; about four fifths occur only once, and roughly 2.6% lies in the top ten. This clone has at least ten counts.

The clonotype was recovered from a woman between 40 and 50 years old with active or convalescent COVID-19. The genes are TRBV7-9 and TRBJ2-3, with D maybe TRBD1 (5 bases). Material: peripheral blood. In nucleotides, the CDR3 is TGTGCCAGCAGCGACAGATCAGATACGCAGTATTTT. The encoded protein is CASSDRSDTQYF.